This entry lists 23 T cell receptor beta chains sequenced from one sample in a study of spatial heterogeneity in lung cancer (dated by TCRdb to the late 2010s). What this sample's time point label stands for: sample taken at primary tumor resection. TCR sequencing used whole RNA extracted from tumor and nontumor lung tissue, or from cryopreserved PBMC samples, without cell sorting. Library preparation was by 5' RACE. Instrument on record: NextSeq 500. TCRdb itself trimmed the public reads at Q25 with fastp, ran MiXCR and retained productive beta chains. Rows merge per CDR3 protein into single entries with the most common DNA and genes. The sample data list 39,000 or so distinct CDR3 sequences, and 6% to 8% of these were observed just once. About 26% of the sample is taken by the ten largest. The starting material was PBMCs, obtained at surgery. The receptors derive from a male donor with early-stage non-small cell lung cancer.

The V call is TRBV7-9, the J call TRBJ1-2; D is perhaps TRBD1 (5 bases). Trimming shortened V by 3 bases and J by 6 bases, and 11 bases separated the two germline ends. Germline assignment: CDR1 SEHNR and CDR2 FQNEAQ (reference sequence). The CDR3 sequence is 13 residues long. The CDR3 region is CASSFGQGDGYTF. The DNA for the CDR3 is TGTGCCAGCAGCTTCGGGCAGGGTGATGGCTACACCTTC.

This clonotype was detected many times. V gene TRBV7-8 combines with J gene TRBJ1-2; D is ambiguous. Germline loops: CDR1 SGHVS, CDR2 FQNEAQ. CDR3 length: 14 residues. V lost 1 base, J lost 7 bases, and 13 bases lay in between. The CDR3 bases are TGTGCCAGCAGCTTAGTCCCAGGCCAAGGTGGCTACACCTTC. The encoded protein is CASSLVPGQGGYTF.

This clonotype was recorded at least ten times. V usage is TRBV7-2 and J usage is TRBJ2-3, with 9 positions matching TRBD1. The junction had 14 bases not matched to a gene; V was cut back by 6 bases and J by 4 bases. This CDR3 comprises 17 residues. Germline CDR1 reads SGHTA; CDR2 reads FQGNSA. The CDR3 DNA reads TGTGCCAGCAGTGACCCGGTCTGGGACAGGGCCCCAGATACGCAGTATTTT. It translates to CASSDPVWDRAPDTQYF.

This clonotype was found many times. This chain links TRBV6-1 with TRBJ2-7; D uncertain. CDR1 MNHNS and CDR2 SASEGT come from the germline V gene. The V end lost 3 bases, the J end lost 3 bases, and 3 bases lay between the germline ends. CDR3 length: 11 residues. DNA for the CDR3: TGTGCCAGCAGTGAGTACTACGAGCAGTACTTC. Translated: CASSEYYEQYF.

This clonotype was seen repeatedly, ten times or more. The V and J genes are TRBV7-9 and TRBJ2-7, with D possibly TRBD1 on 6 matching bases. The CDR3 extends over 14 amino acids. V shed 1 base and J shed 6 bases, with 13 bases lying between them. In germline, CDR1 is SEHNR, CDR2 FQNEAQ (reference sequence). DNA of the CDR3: TGTGCCAGCAGCTTAGTCCGGGGACACCCCGAGCAGTACTTC. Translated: CASSLVRGHPEQYF.

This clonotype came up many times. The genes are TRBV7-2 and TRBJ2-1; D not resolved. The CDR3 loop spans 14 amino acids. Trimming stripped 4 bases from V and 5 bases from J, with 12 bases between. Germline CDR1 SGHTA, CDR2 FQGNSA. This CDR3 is CASSSSVANNEQFF. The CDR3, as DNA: TGTGCCAGCAGCTCCTCTGTGGCGAACAATGAGCAGTTCTTC.

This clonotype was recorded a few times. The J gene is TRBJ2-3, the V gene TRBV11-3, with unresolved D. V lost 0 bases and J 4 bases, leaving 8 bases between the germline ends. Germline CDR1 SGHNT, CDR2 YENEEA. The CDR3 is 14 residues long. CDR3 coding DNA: TGTGCCAGCAGCTTAGACAGTGTGGCAGATACGCAGTATTTT. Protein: CASSLDSVADTQYF.

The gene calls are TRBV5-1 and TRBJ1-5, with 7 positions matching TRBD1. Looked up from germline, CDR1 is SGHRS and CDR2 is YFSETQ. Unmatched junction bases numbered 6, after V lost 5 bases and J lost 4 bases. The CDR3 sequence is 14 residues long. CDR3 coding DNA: TGCGCCAGCAGGATCCCAGGGGGTAATCAGCCCCAGCATTTT. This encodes CASRIPGGNQPQHF.

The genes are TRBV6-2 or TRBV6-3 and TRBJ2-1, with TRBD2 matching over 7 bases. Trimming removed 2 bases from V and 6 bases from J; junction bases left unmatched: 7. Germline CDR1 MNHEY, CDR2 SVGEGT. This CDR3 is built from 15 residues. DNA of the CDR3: TGTGCCAGCAGTTACCCCGCTAGCGGACCCAATGAGCAGTTCTTC. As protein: CASSYPASGPNEQFF.

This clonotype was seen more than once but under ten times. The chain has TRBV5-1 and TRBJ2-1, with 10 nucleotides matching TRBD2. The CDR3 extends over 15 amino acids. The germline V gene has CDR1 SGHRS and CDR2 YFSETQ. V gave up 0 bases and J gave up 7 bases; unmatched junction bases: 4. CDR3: CASSLEAGGLNEQFF. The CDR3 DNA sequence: TGCGCCAGCAGCTTGGAAGCGGGGGGGCTAAATGAGCAGTTCTTC.

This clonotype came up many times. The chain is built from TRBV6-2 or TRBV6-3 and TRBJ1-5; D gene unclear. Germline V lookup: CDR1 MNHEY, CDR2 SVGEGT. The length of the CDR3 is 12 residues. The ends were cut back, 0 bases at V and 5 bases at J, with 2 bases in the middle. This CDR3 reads CASSYSHQPQHF. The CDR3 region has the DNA TGTGCCAGCAGTTACTCCCATCAGCCCCAGCATTTT.

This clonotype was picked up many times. CDR3 residues: CASRFRTGGPYEQYV. The CDR3 DNA sequence: TGTGCCAGCAGATTCAGGACAGGGGGCCCCTACGAGCAGTACGTC. The rearrangement links TRBV5-5 to TRBJ2-7, with 11 bases identical to TRBD1. V gave up 5 bases and J gave up 2 bases; unmatched junction bases: 6. The CDR3 is made up of 15 amino acids. In germline, CDR1 is SGHKS, CDR2 YYEKEE (reference sequence).

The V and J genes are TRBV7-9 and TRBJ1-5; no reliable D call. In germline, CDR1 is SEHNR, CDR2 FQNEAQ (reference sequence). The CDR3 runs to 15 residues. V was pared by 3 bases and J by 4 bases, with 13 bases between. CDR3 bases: TGTGCCAGCAGCTTTGGTGCGAGGGTAAATCAGCCCCAGCATTTT. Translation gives CASSFGARVNQPQHF.

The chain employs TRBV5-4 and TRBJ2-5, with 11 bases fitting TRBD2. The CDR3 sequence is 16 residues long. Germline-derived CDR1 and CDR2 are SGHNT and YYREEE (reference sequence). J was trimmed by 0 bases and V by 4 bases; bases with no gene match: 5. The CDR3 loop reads CASSHRLAGYQETQYF. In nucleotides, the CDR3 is TGTGCCAGCAGCCACCGACTAGCGGGGTACCAAGAGACCCAGTACTTC.

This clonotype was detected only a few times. The CDR3 region has the DNA TGTGCCATCAGAGACAGGAACTATGGCTACACCTTC. It translates to CAIRDRNYGYTF. This chain joins TRBV10-3 and TRBJ1-2; D may be TRBD1 (6 bases). Trimming removed 6 bases at V and 2 bases at J, with 7 bases between. Germline CDR1 reads ENHRY; CDR2 reads SYGVKD. CDR3 length: 12 residues.

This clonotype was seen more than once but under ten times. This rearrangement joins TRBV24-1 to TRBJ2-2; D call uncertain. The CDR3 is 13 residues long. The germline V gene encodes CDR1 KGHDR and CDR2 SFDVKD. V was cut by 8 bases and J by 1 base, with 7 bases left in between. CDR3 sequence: CATTSQNTGELFF. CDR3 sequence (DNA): TGTGCCACCACCTCGCAGAACACCGGGGAGCTGTTTTTT.

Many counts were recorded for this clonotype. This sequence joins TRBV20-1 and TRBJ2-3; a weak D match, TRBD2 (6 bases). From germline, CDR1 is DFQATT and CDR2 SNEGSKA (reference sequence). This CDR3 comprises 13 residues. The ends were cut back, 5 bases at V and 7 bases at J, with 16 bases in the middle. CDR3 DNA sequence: TGCAGTGCTCCTTTTGGGACTCAAAATACGCAGTATTTT. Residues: CSAPFGTQNTQYF.

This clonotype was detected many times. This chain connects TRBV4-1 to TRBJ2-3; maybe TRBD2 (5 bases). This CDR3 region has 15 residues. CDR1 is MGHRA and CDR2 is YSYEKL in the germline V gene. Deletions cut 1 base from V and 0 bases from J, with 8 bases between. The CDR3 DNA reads TGCGCCAGCAGCCAAGTGGGCGGGAGCACAGATACGCAGTATTTT. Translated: CASSQVGGSTDTQYF.

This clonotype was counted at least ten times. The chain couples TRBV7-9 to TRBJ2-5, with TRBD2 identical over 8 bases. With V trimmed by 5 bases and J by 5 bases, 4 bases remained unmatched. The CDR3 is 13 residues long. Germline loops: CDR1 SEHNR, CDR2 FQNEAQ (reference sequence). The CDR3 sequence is CASSPTSGETQYF. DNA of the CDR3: TGTGCCAGCAGCCCAACTAGCGGCGAGACCCAGTACTTC.

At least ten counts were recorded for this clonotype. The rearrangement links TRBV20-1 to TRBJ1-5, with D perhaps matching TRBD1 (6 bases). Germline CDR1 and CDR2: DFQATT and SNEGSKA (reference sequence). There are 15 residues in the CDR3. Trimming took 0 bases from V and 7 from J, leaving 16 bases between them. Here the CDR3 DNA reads TGCAGTGCTAGAGATCAAGGGGGGGCAAGGCAGCCCCAGCATTTT. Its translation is CSARDQGGARQPQHF.

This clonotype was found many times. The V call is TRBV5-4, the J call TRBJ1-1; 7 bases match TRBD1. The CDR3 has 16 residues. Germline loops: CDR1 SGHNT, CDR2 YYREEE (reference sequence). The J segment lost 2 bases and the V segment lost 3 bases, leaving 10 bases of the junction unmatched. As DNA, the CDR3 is TGTGCCAGCAGCTATTTTACCGGGACAGACAACACTGAAGCTTTCTTT. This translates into CASSYFTGTDNTEAFF.

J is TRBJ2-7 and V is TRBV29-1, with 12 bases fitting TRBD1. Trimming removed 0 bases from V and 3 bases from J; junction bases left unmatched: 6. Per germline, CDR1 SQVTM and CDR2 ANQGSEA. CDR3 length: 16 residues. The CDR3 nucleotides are TGCAGCGTTGAAGATTCAGGGACAGGGGGCAACTACGAGCAGTACTTC. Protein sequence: CSVEDSGTGGNYEQYF.

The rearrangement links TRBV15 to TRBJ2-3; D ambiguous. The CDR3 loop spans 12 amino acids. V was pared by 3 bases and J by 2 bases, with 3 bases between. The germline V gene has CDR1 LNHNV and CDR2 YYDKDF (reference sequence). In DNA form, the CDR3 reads TGTGCCACCAGCAGCCTCACAGATACGCAGTATTTT. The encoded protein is CATSSLTDTQYF.